These 25 T cell receptor beta chains share one sample of origin, sequenced in a study of control samples from healthy donors and cancer patients. Using immunoSEQ multiplex PCR, the repertoire was profiled, and TCRdb retains in-frame clones only, with some absent. The data show 100,000 to 150,000 clones, with more than 70% seen just once and roughly 3.2% held by the top ten. Sequencing was performed on blood. The receptors originated from a man over 45 in good health.

The chain recombines TRBV27 with TRBJ2-1; no reliable D call. CDR3 length: 15 amino acids. Germline V CDR1 and CDR2: MNHEY, SMNVEV (reference sequence). Trimming stripped 3 bases from V and 0 bases from J, with 9 bases between. For the CDR3, the DNA is TGTGCCAGCAGTTTCGCCGGGCCCTCCTACAATGAGCAGTTCTTC. Translated: CASSFAGPSYNEQFF.

The chain is built from TRBV15 and TRBJ1-1; D possibly corresponds to TRBD1 (5 bases). Germline V gene lookup returns CDR1 LNHNV and CDR2 YYDKDF (reference sequence). The CDR3 consists of 16 residues. The ends were cut back, 1 base at V and 3 bases at J, with 15 bases in the middle. Here the CDR3 reads CATSRGAGSSYTEAFF. The DNA of the CDR3 is TGTGCCACCAGCAGAGGAGCAGGGTCGAGTTACACTGAAGCTTTCTTT.

The rearrangement joins TRBV11-2 to TRBJ2-3; 8 nucleotides align to TRBD2. CDR1 and CDR2 (germline): SGHAT, FQNNGV. Losses at the gene ends were 1 base for V and 7 bases for J; bases not matched to a gene: 16. This CDR3 contains 18 residues. CDR3 region: CASSLVTGTSGRGNTQYF. In DNA, the CDR3 is TGTGCCAGCAGCTTAGTCACCGGTACTAGCGGAAGGGGAAATACGCAGTATTTT.

The V call is TRBV2, the J call TRBJ1-2; TRBD1 aligns across 8 bases. Germline V gives CDR1 SNHLY, CDR2 FYNNEI. The CDR3 has 16 amino acids. The V and J ends lost 6 bases and 1 base, in that order; junction bases with no gene match: 10. CDR3 amino acids: CASRATGDQGNYGYTF. Written as DNA, the CDR3 is TGTGCCAGCAGGGCGACAGGGGATCAGGGTAACTATGGCTACACCTTC. Full variable domain (rest looked up from reference TRBV2 and TRBJ1-2): EPEVTQTPSHQVTQMGQEVILRCVPISNHLYFYWYRQILGQKVEFLVSFYNNEISEKSEIFDDQFSVERPDGSNFTLKIRSTKLEDSAMYFCASRATGDQGNYGYTFGSGTRLTVV.

This chain links TRBV11-3 with TRBJ2-5; 8 bases agree with TRBD2. The germline gives CDR1 SGHNT, CDR2 YENEEA. Trimming removed 1 base from V and 1 base from J; junction bases left unmatched: 8. This CDR3 has 17 amino acids. The CDR3 sequence: CASSLGLIAGSQETQYF. The CDR3 nucleotides read TGTGCCAGCAGCTTAGGGTTGATAGCGGGGAGCCAAGAGACCCAGTACTTC.

This chain uses TRBV5-1 with TRBJ1-6, with TRBD1 matching 9 bases. From germline, CDR1 is SGHRS and CDR2 YFSETQ. V dropped 4 bases and J dropped 9; count of bases not matched to a gene: 8. The CDR3 runs 15 residues. The DNA for the CDR3 is TGCGCCAGCAGCCTCCTAACAGGGGGCGGTTCACCCCTCCACTTT. This sequence encodes CASSLLTGGGSPLHF.

This chain links TRBV7-8 with TRBJ2-1, with 9 bases that match TRBD2. V lost 3 bases and J lost 3; bases outside the gene matches: 3. The germline V gene has CDR1 SGHVS and CDR2 FQNEAQ. The CDR3 covers 15 residues. In DNA, the CDR3 is TGTGCCAGCAGCTTGAGCGGGGGGATCTACAATGAGCAGTTCTTC. Its translation: CASSLSGGIYNEQFF.

The chain uses TRBV2 and TRBJ2-7; 8 bases match TRBD1. With V trimmed by 7 bases and J by 4 bases, 12 bases remained unmatched. This CDR3 has 15 residues. The germline CDR1 and CDR2 sequences are SNHLY and FYNNEI. As DNA, the CDR3 is TGTGCCAGCACCCCAGGGGCAGGGGGCGTGTACGAGCAGTACTTC. Encoded protein: CASTPGAGGVYEQYF. Full variable domain (rest looked up from reference TRBV2 and TRBJ2-7): EPEVTQTPSHQVTQMGQEVILRCVPISNHLYFYWYRQILGQKVEFLVSFYNNEISEKSEIFDDQFSVERPDGSNFTLKIRSTKLEDSAMYFCASTPGAGGVYEQYFGPGTRLTVT.

The rearrangement joins TRBV11-2 to TRBJ1-1; D might be TRBD1 (6 bases). Trimming shortened V by 5 bases and J by 0 bases, and 10 bases separated the two germline ends. From germline, CDR1 is SGHAT and CDR2 FQNNGV. The CDR3 is 14 residues long. DNA of the CDR3: TGTGCCAGCAGCCCCCAGGGGTTGAACACTGAAGCTTTCTTT. Its protein is CASSPQGLNTEAFF.

The rearrangement joins TRBV9 to TRBJ2-5; D is possibly TRBD1 or TRBD2 (5 bases each). Trimming pared 0 bases from V and 5 bases from J, leaving 14 bases between. The CDR3 has 15 residues. Germline-derived CDR1 and CDR2 are SGDLS and YYNGEE. CDR3 coding DNA: TGTGCCAGCAGCGTAGGACGGGGCAAGAGCGAGACCCAGTACTTC. Amino acids: CASSVGRGKSETQYF.

V gene TRBV2 combines with J gene TRBJ1-1; D is ambiguous. CDR1 SNHLY and CDR2 FYNNEI come from the germline V gene. V gave up 4 bases and J gave up 3 bases, with 9 bases separating them. CDR3 length equals 13 residues. This chain's CDR3 is CASSGRVDTEAFF. In DNA form, the CDR3 reads TGTGCCAGCAGTGGGAGGGTGGACACTGAAGCTTTCTTT.

The CDR3 loop reads CASSQAQLAGEETQYF. The CDR3 DNA reads as TGTGCCAGCAGCCAAGCCCAACTAGCGGGGGAAGAGACCCAGTACTTC. V is TRBV4-2 and J is TRBJ2-5; 11 bases are shared with TRBD2. The J segment lost 3 bases and the V segment lost 1 base, leaving 4 bases of the junction unmatched. Looked up from germline, CDR1 is LGHNA and CDR2 is YNFKEQ. This CDR3 region has 16 residues.

This clone was counted only a few times. V and J are TRBV15 and TRBJ1-3; 7 bases fit TRBD1. The ends lost 3 bases at V and 2 bases at J; junction bases unmatched: 1. CDR1 is LNHNV, CDR2 YYDKDF, per germline (reference sequence). This CDR3 region has 14 residues. DNA for the CDR3: TGTGCCACCAGCAGGGGGACAGCTGGAAACACCATATATTTT. It yields the protein CATSRGTAGNTIYF. Supplemented by reference TRBV15 and TRBJ1-3, the full variable domain reads DAMVIQNPRYQVTQFGKPVTLSCSQTLNHNVMYWYQQKSSQAPKLLFHYYDKDFNNEADTPDNFQSRRPNTSFCFLDIRSPGLGDTAMYLCATSRGTAGNTIYFGEGSWLTVV.

CDR3 loop: CASSLGAGSDEQYF. In nucleotides, the CDR3 is TGTGCCAGCAGTTTGGGTGCAGGGTCGGACGAGCAGTACTTC. The chain combines TRBV6-2 or TRBV6-3 with TRBJ2-7; tentatively, D is TRBD1 (5 bases). With 4 bases removed from V and 5 bases from J, the gap between germline ends came to 15 bases. Germline V gene lookup returns CDR1 MNHEY and CDR2 SVGEGT. CDR3 length equals 14 residues.

The chain is built from TRBV30 and TRBJ2-7; D might be TRBD2 (6 bases). Trimming shortened V by 3 bases and J by 3 bases, and 15 bases separated the two germline ends. In germline, CDR1 is GTSNPN, CDR2 SVGIG (reference sequence). The CDR3 extends over 14 amino acids. Here the CDR3 DNA reads TGTGCCTGGAGCGCCGGGACTGAAATCTACGAGCAGTACTTC. Amino acids: CAWSAGTEIYEQYF.

The chain is built from TRBV19 and TRBJ1-5; D may be TRBD1 (6 bases). V was pared by 6 bases and J by 6 bases, with 12 bases between. The CDR3 consists of 13 residues. Germline-derived CDR1 and CDR2 are LNHDA and SQIVND (reference sequence). The CDR3 spells CASRSGTRQPQHF. Here the CDR3 DNA reads TGTGCCAGTAGATCAGGGACACGTCAGCCCCAGCATTTT.

J is TRBJ1-3 and V is TRBV19; D is unclear. This CDR3 region has 18 residues. The germline CDR1 and CDR2 sequences are LNHDA and SQIVND (reference sequence). V gave up 1 base and J gave up 0 bases, with 16 bases separating them. The chain's CDR3 is CASSIVEVDPLSGNTIYF. The CDR3 DNA reads TGTGCCAGTAGTATAGTCGAGGTGGACCCTCTCTCTGGAAACACCATATATTTT.

This chain connects TRBV3-1 (or the pseudogene TRBV3-2) to TRBJ2-7; D perhaps matches TRBD1 (5 bases). Per germline, CDR1 LGHDT and CDR2 YNNKEL (reference sequence). Trimming left V 6 bases short and J 0 bases short, with 24 bases between. CDR3 length equals 18 residues. CDR3 nucleotides: TGTGCCAGCAGAAAACCCTCCTTCGAGAGGACAATCTCCTACGAGCAGTACTTC. Protein: CASRKPSFERTISYEQYF.

This chain connects TRBV5-1 to TRBJ2-1; no definite D call. The V and J ends lost 0 bases and 3 bases respectively, with 4 bases between them. Germline assignment: CDR1 SGHRS and CDR2 YFSETQ. This CDR3 is built from 13 residues. The CDR3 is CASSLESYNEQFF. CDR3 nucleotides: TGCGCCAGCAGCTTGGAAAGCTACAATGAGCAGTTCTTC.

The chain is built from TRBV7-9 and TRBJ2-7, with unresolved D. Trimming removed 7 bases from V and 2 bases from J, with 15 bases in between. The CDR3 contains 14 residues. Germline CDR1 and CDR2: SEHNR and FQNEAQ (reference sequence). CDR3 in DNA: TGTGCCAGCACGGACCAGAATTATCCCTACGAGCAGTACTTC. Its translation is CASTDQNYPYEQYF.

This clone was counted a single time. CDR3 DNA sequence: TGTGCCAGCGCGAGGGGGACCACCGGGGAGCTGTTTTTT. The encoded protein is CASARGTTGELFF. V and J are TRBV12-3 or TRBV12-4 and TRBJ2-2; tentative D call: TRBD1 (6 bases). Between the trimmed V and J ends, which lost 8 bases and 4 bases, there was a span of 11 bases. This CDR3 spans 13 amino acids.

This clone has only a few counts. V usage is TRBV2 and J usage is TRBJ1-5; D gene uncertain. The V and J ends lost 4 bases and 2 bases respectively, with 9 bases between them. CDR3 length equals 14 residues. Per the germline V gene, CDR1 is SNHLY and CDR2 is FYNNEI. The CDR3 spells CASSVERGNQPQHF. CDR3 nucleotides: TGTGCCAGCAGTGTGGAACGGGGCAATCAGCCCCAGCATTTT.

The rearrangement joins TRBV6-5 to TRBJ2-7, with TRBD1 matching 8 bases. This CDR3 spans 15 amino acids. From germline, CDR1 is MNHEY and CDR2 SVGAGI. V trimming: 5 bases; J trimming: 2 bases; junction bases outside the gene matches: 8. The CDR3 loop reads CASSTRTGLPYEQYF. The CDR3 nucleotides read TGTGCCAGCAGTACCCGGACAGGGCTGCCCTACGAGCAGTACTTC.

In nucleotides, the CDR3 is TGTGCCAGCTCACCTACTCCGGGACAGGGGGCATACGAGCAGTACTTC. The encoded protein is CASSPTPGQGAYEQYF. The gene calls are TRBV18 and TRBJ2-7; 12 nucleotides align to TRBD1. This CDR3 has 16 residues. The trim removed 3 bases at V and 4 bases at J, leaving 7 bases unmatched. Looked up from germline, CDR1 is KGHSH and CDR2 is LQKENI.

The chain employs TRBV5-6 and TRBJ1-1; no definite D call. Between the trimmed V and J ends, which lost 3 bases and 4 bases, there was a span of 16 bases. This CDR3 comprises 15 residues. The germline CDR1 and CDR2 sequences are SGHDT and YYEEEE. The CDR3, as DNA: TGTGCCAGCAGCTCGACACCGGGGAGAGCCACTGAAGCTTTCTTT. This codes for CASSSTPGRATEAFF.